Each of the 18 T cell receptor beta chains below was sequenced from the same sample in a study of graft-versus-host responses after intestinal transplantation (dated by TCRdb to the early 2020s). For these TCRs, the target antigens are not known. Per the publication, the time point label means: cells obtained before transplantation from donor or recipient. The library was built by means of the immunoSEQ multiplex PCR assay. The table comes from immuneACCESS by way of TCRdb, which keeps in-frame sequences with V and J called. Part of the clones is missing from these tables; in studies checked, under half for an unresolved V gene and the rest for unknown reasons. Counted in this sample were about 90,000 clones; approximately 92% of them appeared once. The ten largest clones represent about 1.1% of the sample. This specimen was unstimulated CD8+ T cells sorted from spleen or lymph node cells, taken before transplant. Receptor source: a human donor who was the organ donor for an intestinal transplant.

This clone was observed once. The CDR3 nucleotides are TGTGCCAGCAGTGACTTCTCAGACTACCCTAGGACTGAAGCTTTCTTT. Protein: CASSDFSDYPRTEAFF. The V gene is TRBV27, the J gene TRBJ1-1; D uncertain. Per the germline V gene, CDR1 is MNHEY and CDR2 is SMNVEV (reference sequence). The CDR3 contains 16 residues. Trimming left V 5 bases short and J 5 bases short, with 21 bases between.

The V gene is TRBV27, the J gene TRBJ2-1; no firm D call. CDR1 and CDR2 (germline): MNHEY, SMNVEV (reference sequence). V was shortened by 5 bases and J by 9 bases, with 11 bases between the two germline ends. The CDR3 covers 12 residues. The CDR3 loop reads CASSATLTEQFF. The CDR3 DNA follows: TGTGCCAGCAGTGCGACTCTTACTGAGCAGTTCTTC.

The V gene is TRBV7-6, the J gene TRBJ2-7, with D perhaps matching TRBD2 (5 bases). The CDR3 has 14 residues. The V end was cut by 3 bases, the J end by 3 bases, with 12 bases between. Germline loops: CDR1 SGHVS, CDR2 FNYEAQ. The CDR3 DNA is TGTGCCAGCAGCTTCCGCCGGGGATTCTACGAGCAGTACTTC. Residues: CASSFRRGFYEQYF. Filled out from reference TRBV7-6 and TRBJ2-7, the complete variable domain reads GAGVSQSPRYKVTKRGQDVALRCDPISGHVSLYWYRQALGQGPEFLTYFNYEAQQDKSGLPNDRFSAERPEGSISTLTIQRTEQRDSAMYRCASSFRRGFYEQYFGPGTRLTVT.

V usage is TRBV19 and J usage is TRBJ2-1; D not certain. CDR1 and CDR2 from the germline V gene are LNHDA and SQIVND (reference sequence). There are 12 residues in the CDR3. Trimming shortened V by 3 bases and J by 7 bases, and 7 bases separated the two germline ends. The CDR3 spells CASSIGGNEQFF. As DNA, the CDR3 is TGTGCCAGTAGTATCGGTGGTAATGAGCAGTTCTTC.

J is TRBJ1-2 and V is TRBV7-9; 12 positions match TRBD1. This CDR3 comprises 15 residues. Per the germline V gene, CDR1 is SEHNR and CDR2 is FQNEAQ (reference sequence). V lost 6 bases, J lost 8 bases, and 10 bases stayed unmatched. CDR3: CASSLTGTGGAGYTF. CDR3 nucleotides: TGTGCCAGCAGTTTAACCGGGACAGGGGGCGCAGGCTACACCTTC.

The chain joins TRBV5-4 to TRBJ2-5; tentatively, D is TRBD1 (6 bases). V was clipped by 4 bases and J by 1 base, with 14 bases between them. CDR3 length: 15 residues. Germline V gene lookup returns CDR1 SGHNT and CDR2 YYREEE (reference sequence). CDR3: CASSGETGPQETQYF. CDR3 bases: TGTGCCAGCAGCGGAGAGACAGGCCCCCAAGAGACCCAGTACTTC.

This chain joins TRBV27 and TRBJ2-7; D not resolved. The length of the CDR3 is 13 residues. The V gene lost 8 bases and the J gene lost 0 bases, with 11 bases spanning the gap. Germline V gene sequence: CDR1 MNHEY, CDR2 SMNVEV (reference sequence). The chain's CDR3 is CASGPGNSYEQYF. DNA for the CDR3: TGTGCCAGCGGTCCCGGTAACTCCTACGAGCAGTACTTC.

V is TRBV5-4 and J is TRBJ2-5; 8 bases match TRBD2. The J call may be incorrect, as the DNA end agrees better with TRBJ2-7. There are 13 residues in the CDR3. The germline gives CDR1 SGHNT, CDR2 YYREEE (reference sequence). The CDR3 DNA sequence: TGTGCCAGCAGCTGGCGGGGGGACTACGAGCAGTACTTC. Protein: CASSWRGDYEQYF.

This sequence joins TRBV6-5 and TRBJ2-5; 10 bases line up with TRBD2. V dropped 2 bases and J dropped 3; count of bases not matched to a gene: 6. The CDR3 sequence is 16 residues long. Germline CDR1 reads MNHEY; CDR2 reads SVGAGI. CDR3 nucleotides: TGTGCCAGCAGTTACACAGGGACTAGCGTCAAAGAGACCCAGTACTTC. This sequence encodes CASSYTGTSVKETQYF.

A remark on this clone: The CDR3 does not end in the conserved phenylalanine or tryptophan, so this is likely a read error. The V call is TRBV27, the J call TRBJ1-1; D might be TRBD1 (5 bases). Trimming removed 4 bases at V and 11 bases at J, with 14 bases between. Germline CDR1 reads MNHEY; CDR2 reads SMNVEV (reference sequence). This CDR3 is 12 amino acids long. The CDR3 DNA is TGTGCCAGCAGTTATCCGGGGGATACGGCTTTCCTT. It is translated as CASSYPGDTAFL.

V gene TRBV11-2 combines with J gene TRBJ1-2; D is undetermined. The ends were cut back, 1 base at V and 8 bases at J, with 14 bases in the middle. The CDR3 loop spans 14 amino acids. Germline CDR1 and CDR2: SGHAT and FQNNGV. The CDR3 region is CASSLVPGDKGYTF. CDR3 in DNA: TGTGCCAGCAGCTTAGTCCCGGGAGATAAAGGCTACACCTTC.

The V gene is TRBV18, the J gene TRBJ2-7; 9 positions match TRBD2. J lost 3 bases, V lost 3 bases, and 6 bases had no gene match. This CDR3 spans 15 amino acids. From germline, CDR1 is KGHSH and CDR2 LQKENI. The DNA of the CDR3 is TGTGCCAGCTCACCCCCCGGACTAGCGTTCTACGAGCAGTACTTC. Its translation: CASSPPGLAFYEQYF.

The chain has TRBV5-4 and TRBJ2-7; 7 bases fit TRBD2. This CDR3 has 15 residues. CDR1 is SGHNT and CDR2 is YYREEE in the germline V gene (reference sequence). The J segment lost 3 bases and the V segment lost 3 bases, leaving 9 bases of the junction unmatched. The CDR3 sequence is CASSSVGGGGYEQYF. CDR3 sequence (DNA): TGTGCCAGCAGCTCGGTGGGCGGCGGGGGCTACGAGCAGTACTTC.

This clone was detected only once. The chain joins TRBV1 to TRBJ2-5; the DNA was not compared with TRBD1, the D call given in the table. TRBV1 is termed a pseudogene. The CDR3 extends over 15 amino acids. CDR3 in DNA: TGCACCAGCAGCCAGGCAAGGGGGCCCCAAGAGACCCAGTACTTC. Its protein is CTSSQARGPQETQYF.

For the CDR3, the DNA is TGTGCCAGCAGTGAGGGTGGACTAGTCTACGAGCAGTACTTC. Its protein product is CASSEGGLVYEQYF. J is TRBJ2-7 and V is TRBV9, with TRBD2 matching over 7 bases. CDR1 and CDR2 (germline): SGDLS, YYNGEE. The CDR3 loop spans 14 amino acids. V dropped 5 bases and J dropped 3; count of bases not matched to a gene: 8.

The rearrangement uses TRBV19 and TRBJ1-1; D uncertain. The V end lost 3 bases, the J end lost 4 bases, and 18 bases lay between the germline ends. CDR3 length: 16 residues. The germline V gene encodes CDR1 LNHDA and CDR2 SQIVND (reference sequence). CDR3 sequence reads: CASSMAGGEWGTEAFF. In DNA form, the CDR3 reads TGTGCCAGTAGTATGGCCGGCGGGGAATGGGGCACTGAAGCTTTCTTT.

The chain joins TRBV7-8 to TRBJ2-7, with a possible D match to TRBD1 (6 bases). Per germline, CDR1 SGHVS and CDR2 FQNEAQ. The CDR3 totals 15 residues. Trimming pared 4 bases from V and 4 bases from J, leaving 17 bases between. CDR3 in DNA: TGTGCCAGCAGCTCCCCTGCAGGGGTTCCTTACGAGCAGTACTTC. Amino acids: CASSSPAGVPYEQYF. Looking up the rest from reference TRBV7-8 and TRBJ2-7 gives the full variable domain: GAGVSQSPRYKVAKRGQDVALRCDPISGHVSLFWYQQALGQGPEFLTYFQNEAQLDKSGLPSDRFFAERPEGSVSTLKIQRTQQEDSAVYLCASSSPAGVPYEQYFGPGTRLTVT.

The chain is built from TRBV27 and TRBJ2-7; D is ambiguous. The CDR3 is 13 amino acids. V gave up 3 bases and J gave up 1 base, with 7 bases separating them. In germline, CDR1 is MNHEY, CDR2 SMNVEV (reference sequence). CDR3 coding DNA: TGTGCCAGCAGTTTTGGCGGTTCCTACGAGCAGTACTTC. It codes for CASSFGGSYEQYF.